This TCR beta chain was obtained from a study of a mutant IDH1 vaccine in newly diagnosed glioma. Study-level background: In weeks 1, 3, 5, 7, 11, 15, 19 and 23, patients were immunized, eight times in all. Radiotherapy alone preceded vaccination by 4-6 weeks; alternatively, vaccination started with temozolomide cycles. The study's findings and limits: Pseudoprogression seemed unrelated to changes in top peripheral T cell clonotypes. Among all patients, vaccine-induced immune responses occurred in 85% to 95%.

The time point here: week 11, during vaccination. Doses comprised 300 ug of mutant IDH1 20-mer peptide each, plus topical imiquimod. V lost 5 bases to trimming and J lost 4 bases; unmatched junction nucleotides: 9. The CDR3 runs to 15 residues. Germline V gene lookup returns CDR1 KGHSH and CDR2 LQKENI. Libraries were prepared by immunoSEQ multiplex PCR; TCRdb keeps only in-frame clonotypes and omits some of them. The sample gives around 100,000 clones, roughly 88% of which show up once; roughly 0.57% is in the top ten. About this clone itself: Its antigen remains unknown.

Sequencing used PBMCs, obtained from a glioma patient whose treatment included an IDH1 peptide vaccine. V usage is TRBV18 and J usage is TRBJ2-7; 9 nucleotides match TRBD2. The TCR sequence derives from a woman aged 50 to 60 with glioma. This CDR3 reads CASSTRLAGSYEQYF. DNA for the CDR3: TGTGCCAGCTCAACCAGGCTAGCGGGATCATACGAGCAGTACTTC.